This paragraph reports one TCR beta chain. Its binding antigen is unknown. There are no base qualities to consult, and no much larger clone falls within one base. Blood samples were collected up to 4 times in the first month after transplant and then at least monthly when available. The source of the sample is a study of graft-versus-host responses after intestinal transplantation (dated by TCRdb to about 2021). Regarding the study in general: The transplants that recipients received were multivisceral, liver-intestinal, or isolated intestinal. Of the roughly 26 intestinal transplant recipients enrolled in the cohort, one of whom was a retransplant, a few patients without pretransplant specimens were excluded. Graft-versus-host and host-versus-graft alloreactive T cell clones were tracked in the graft, circulation and bone marrow after intestinal transplantation using bulk TCR-beta CDR3 sequencing. Samples from three later patients were sequenced in-house on an Illumina MiSeq with MiXCR processing rather than by the commercial service. To identify alloreactive clones, pre-transplant mixed lymphocyte reaction products were sequenced and compared with unstimulated pre-transplant donor and recipient T cells. A peak of at least 4% donor T cells among recipient peripheral blood mononuclear cells was the definition used for donor T cell macrochimerism. Every recipient was given anti-thymocyte globulin induction, then maintenance tacrolimus and steroids for 2 to 4 years.

Study-level results and caveats: In patients with donor T cell macrochimerism, the allografts had high GvH to HvG T cell clonal ratios. Early after transplant, peak levels of circulating GvH clones were found to be associated with declines in HvG clones. GvH clones turned up in recipient bone marrow, with some appearing earlier in ileal mucosa or blood, a pattern consistent with an intestinal mucosal origin. Conclusions were limited by the relatively low number and heterogeneity of intestinal transplant patients.

Library preparation was by the immunoSEQ multiplex PCR assay. Adaptive Biotechnologies carried out high-throughput TCR-beta CDR3 sequencing of genomic DNA for most patients. The paper's processing steps were these. Adaptive's ImmunoSEQ software was the source of the TCR sequencing data for roughly 19 patients, while three other patients were processed with MiXCR and VDJtools. CDR3 nucleotide sequences shared between donor and recipient were removed because their origin could not be assigned. At least 2-fold expansion over unstimulated cells and a minimum CFSE-low frequency of 0.002% (template counts) or 0.001% (read counts) were required for clones to be classified as alloreactive. A clone was considered mappable if detected in the sequenced pre-transplant spleen, lymph node, or MLR CFSE-low populations of the donor or recipient. The cumulative frequency of alloreactive clones was calculated as a percentage of all sequences, weighted by copy number. In TCRdb, the immuneACCESS table is reduced to in-frame sequences with V and J assigned. These tables do not hold every clone; where another copy was compared, an unresolved V gene accounts for under half, and the others remain unexplained. That table is the source of V, J and clone size, and D and trimming were worked out from the DNA. The sample yields 40,000 or so clones; approximately 95% were counted once. The top ten clonotypes cover 3.5% to 4% of the sample.

CDR1 is given as SGHTA and CDR2 as FQGNSA, both from the germline V gene. The cysteine opens and the phenylalanine closes a CDR3 of 14 amino acids. The retained sequence is limited to the CDR3, 42 bases, with the frame set at the first base. The junction shows trimming of 5 bases on V and 3 bases on J, and the gene matches do not reach 5 bases of it. This clonotype originated in a human patient who received an intestinal transplant, so some T cells may come from the graft donor. The chain employs TRBV7-2 and TRBJ2-7; 9 nucleotides in the junction match TRBD1. The material sequenced was PBMCs, taken roughly 780 days after intestinal transplantation. The sequenced DNA is TGTGCCAGCAGCGGGACAGGGATCGTCTACGAGCAGTACTTC. It translates to CASSGTGIVYEQYF.